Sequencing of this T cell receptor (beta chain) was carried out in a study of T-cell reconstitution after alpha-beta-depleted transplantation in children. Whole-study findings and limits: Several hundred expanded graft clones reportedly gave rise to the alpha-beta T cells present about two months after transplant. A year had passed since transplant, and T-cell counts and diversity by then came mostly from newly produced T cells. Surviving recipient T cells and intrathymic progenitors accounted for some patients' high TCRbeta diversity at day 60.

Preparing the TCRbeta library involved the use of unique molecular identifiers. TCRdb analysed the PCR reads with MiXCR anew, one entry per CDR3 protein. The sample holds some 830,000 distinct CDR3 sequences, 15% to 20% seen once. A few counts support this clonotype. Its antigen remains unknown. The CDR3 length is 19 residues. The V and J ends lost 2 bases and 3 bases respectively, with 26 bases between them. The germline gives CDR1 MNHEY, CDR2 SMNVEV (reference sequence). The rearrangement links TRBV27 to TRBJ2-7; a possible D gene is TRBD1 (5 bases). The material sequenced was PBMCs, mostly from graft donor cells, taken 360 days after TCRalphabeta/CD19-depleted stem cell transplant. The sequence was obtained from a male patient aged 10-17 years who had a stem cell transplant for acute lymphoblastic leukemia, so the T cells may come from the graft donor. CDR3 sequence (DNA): TGTGCCAGCAGTTTAGGAGCCCTTAGGGGCCTTCCCGTTAGCTACGAGCAGTACTTC. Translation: CASSLGALRGLPVSYEQYF.